Following are 7 T cell receptor beta chains from one sample sequenced in a study of T-cell reconstitution after alpha-beta-depleted transplantation in children. During its preparation, the TCRbeta library received unique molecular identifiers. TCRdb reanalysed the PCR reads using MiXCR and keeps one entry per CDR3 protein. The table shows about 830,000 distinct CDR3 sequences, with approximately 15% occurring only once. Sequencing was performed on PBMCs, mostly from graft donor cells, taken 360 days after TCRalphabeta/CD19-depleted stem cell transplant. The receptors derive from a male patient aged 10 to 17 who had a stem cell transplant for acute lymphoblastic leukemia, so the T cells may come from the graft donor.

This clonotype was seen more than once but under ten times. The chain carries TRBV12-3 or TRBV12-4 and TRBJ2-2; TRBD1 matches at 12 bases. Losses at the gene ends were 5 bases for V and 5 bases for J; bases not matched to a gene: 9. This CDR3 is built from 17 residues. CDR3 amino acids: CASSTRGQGARTGELFF. The CDR3 bases are TGTGCCAGCAGTACCCGGGGACAGGGGGCGAGGACCGGGGAGCTGTTTTTT.

V usage is TRBV20-1 and J usage is TRBJ2-2; 10 nucleotides align to TRBD2. CDR3 length equals 16 residues. With V trimmed by 6 bases and J by 4 bases, 11 bases remained unmatched. Germline V CDR1 and CDR2: DFQATT, SNEGSKA (reference sequence). Written as DNA, the CDR3 is TGCAGTGCAAAAATGCTAGCGGGAGCAGCCACCGGGGAGCTGTTTTTT. Its translation: CSAKMLAGAATGELFF.

This clonotype occurred a few times. The chain combines TRBV20-1 with TRBJ2-7; D gene ambiguous. Trimming took 3 bases from V and 11 from J, leaving 17 bases between them. Looked up from germline, CDR1 is DFQATT and CDR2 is SNEGSKA (reference sequence). This CDR3 has 12 amino acids. The CDR3 nucleotides are TGCAGTGCTAGTCCTAATTCAGTGGAAGAGTACTTC. Protein sequence: CSASPNSVEEYF.

This clonotype appeared many times. This chain connects TRBV6-4 to TRBJ2-2; D uncertain. The CDR3 runs 14 residues. V dropped 4 bases and J dropped 0 bases, with 6 bases sitting between them. Per germline, CDR1 MRHNA and CDR2 SNTAGT. Written as DNA, the CDR3 is TGTGCCAGCAGTGGGGCCCCGAACACCGGGGAGCTGTTTTTT. This sequence encodes CASSGAPNTGELFF.

V and J are TRBV6-2 or TRBV6-3 and TRBJ2-3, with D possibly matching TRBD2 (6 bases). Germline values: CDR1 MNHEY, CDR2 SVGEGT. V was clipped by 4 bases and J by 5 bases, with 16 bases between them. The CDR3 runs to 15 residues. The CDR3 DNA is TGTGCCAGCAGTTTTCGCGGGAATGAAGAAGATACGCAGTATTTT. This codes for CASSFRGNEEDTQYF.

This clonotype occurred a few times. The rearrangement links TRBV4-1 to TRBJ2-3, with D possibly matching TRBD2 (6 bases). V gave up 2 bases and J gave up 1 base, with 10 bases separating them. CDR3 size: 15 residues. Germline lookup yields CDR1 MGHRA and CDR2 YSYEKL. The CDR3 DNA sequence: TGCGCCAGCAGCCAAAGCTGGAGGGGCACAGATACGCAGTATTTT. Translated, it gives CASSQSWRGTDTQYF.

This clonotype has just a few counts. The V and J genes are TRBV4-1 and TRBJ1-1; D gene ambiguous. CDR1 MGHRA and CDR2 YSYEKL come from the germline V gene. This CDR3 contains 14 residues. V was pared by 3 bases and J by 0 bases, with 8 bases between. CDR3 region: CASSHSTLNTEAFF. CDR3 in DNA: TGCGCCAGCAGCCATAGTACTCTGAACACTGAAGCTTTCTTT.